The clone carrying this T cell receptor beta chain was seen at least ten times. This entry is derived from a study of T-cell reconstitution after alpha-beta-depleted transplantation in children. Using unique molecular identifiers, the investigators prepared the TCRbeta library. From the PCR reads, TCRdb called clonotypes with MiXCR, one entry per CDR3 protein. The table shows about 690,000 distinct CDR3 sequences, with roughly 17% occurring only once. Looked up from germline, CDR1 is SGHVS and CDR2 is FNYEAQ. The CDR3 extends over 12 amino acids. V shed 10 bases and J 8 bases; nucleotides not matched to a gene: 9.

This chain uses TRBV7-6 with TRBJ1-2; 8 bases fit TRBD1. This specimen was PBMCs from the stem cell graft donor, taken from the stem cell graft. This TCR came from a human donor who donated a stem cell graft to a child with acute myeloid leukemia. In nucleotides, the CDR3 is TGTGCCATCAACAGGGGGGCGTGGGGCTACACCTTC. Translation: CAINRGAWGYTF. Full variable domain (missing parts from reference TRBV7-6 and TRBJ1-2): GAGVSQSPRYKVTKRGQDVALRCDPISGHVSLYWYRQALGQGPEFLTYFNYEAQQDKSGLPNDRFSAERPEGSISTLTIQRTEQRDSAMYRCAINRGAWGYTFGSGTRLTVV.